The clone carrying this TCR beta chain has a handful of counts. Antigen unknown. The sample originates from a study of identical twins. Regarding the study as a whole: Twins shared beta out-of-frame sequences in excess, but this excess was weaker. Without tracking the same donors, conclusions rested on cross-sectional statistical analysis.

It was template switching that added a universal primer site, and there were unique molecular identifiers on the cDNA. A single record per CDR3 protein comes from TCRdb applying MiXCR to the 5' RACE reads. The sample consists of approximately 690,000 distinct CDR3 sequences, 6.1% of them appearing once. Healthy Caucasians were all of the donors. Sequences were obtained from naive T cells sorted from blood. The TCR comes from a man aged 18 to 30 in good health.

The CDR3 bases are TGTGCCAGCACTCTAAGTTGGCCGGACCGTAGCAATCAGCCCCAGCATTTT. It translates to CASTLSWPDRSNQPQHF. This chain uses TRBV12-3 or TRBV12-4 with TRBJ1-5; unclear D gene. V lost 7 bases and J lost 0, with 19 bases in between. The CDR3 is 17 residues long.